This T cell receptor (beta chain) appears in the sequencing data of a study of cytomegalovirus exposure and HLA in healthy donors. This CDR3 is built from 16 residues. Between the trimmed V and J ends, which lost 3 bases and 3 bases, there was a span of 17 bases. From germline, CDR1 is MNHEY and CDR2 SVGAGI. With 60 Vbeta and 13 Jbeta primers, the PCR was carried out. Sequencing was performed with immunoSEQ multiplex PCR; in TCRdb, only in-frame clones are kept and a portion is missing. Found here are roughly 190,000 clones, almost 80% of them singletons; the top ten hold roughly 1.6%. Sequenced: PBMCs. The V gene is TRBV6-5, the J gene TRBJ1-2; D call uncertain. The clonotype comes from a woman younger than 35 in good health and CMV-seronegative. CDR3 sequence: CASSYLPHRQDYGYTF. The CDR3 DNA reads as TGTGCCAGCAGTTATCTCCCCCATAGGCAGGACTATGGCTACACCTTC.